This record concerns one TCR beta chain sequence. Measured with immunoSEQ multiplex PCR; TCRdb has only the in-frame clones, and not every one. This table has 60,000 to 90,000 clones, 95% to 98% appearing once. The data derive from a study of technical replicates of blood from a few donors. This TCR was recovered from a human donor in good health. The source material was T cells isolated from PBMCs.

CDR3 region: CASKTGGTEAFF. The CDR3 DNA is TGTGCCAGTAAGACAGGGGGGACTGAAGCTTTCTTT. The V gene is TRBV19, the J gene TRBJ1-1; 9 bases are a match to TRBD1. Germline CDR1 is LNHDA and CDR2 is SQIVND (reference sequence). This CDR3 contains 12 residues. The V and J ends lost 7 bases and 5 bases, in that order; junction bases with no gene match: 2.